The 8 T cell receptor beta chains below all came from one sample that was sequenced in a study of sequential checkpoint blockade in melanoma. The treatment: randomized to nivolumab then ipilimumab (arm A) or the reverse (arm B). TCRdb keeps only in-frame clones here, not all; method: immunoSEQ multiplex PCR. The table records about 12,000 clones, just over 60% of them present only once. The specimen was CD8+ T cells sorted from blood (inferred from file names), collected from a patient given nivolumab and ipilimumab in sequence. The receptors originated from a human donor with melanoma.

The chain uses TRBV2 and TRBJ2-5; 9 bases line up with TRBD2. J was trimmed by 3 bases and V by 3 bases; bases with no gene match: 5. CDR3 length: 15 amino acids. Germline V gives CDR1 SNHLY, CDR2 FYNNEI. The CDR3 region is CASSDLRGGEETQYF. CDR3 sequence (DNA): TGTGCCAGCAGTGATTTGCGGGGGGGGGAAGAGACCCAGTACTTC.

The chain couples TRBV28 to TRBJ2-1, with 9 bases fitting TRBD2. Germline values: CDR1 MDHEN, CDR2 SYDVKM. With 6 bases clipped from V and 6 bases from J, the junction kept 3 bases outside the gene matches. This CDR3 is built from 13 residues. As DNA, the CDR3 is TGTGCCAGCAGCCGGGGACTAGCCAATGAGCAGTTCTTC. Protein sequence: CASSRGLANEQFF.

This chain uses TRBV5-4 with TRBJ1-1; no firm D call. V dropped 2 bases and J dropped 0 bases, with 11 bases sitting between them. There are 15 residues in the CDR3. The V gene's germline CDR1 is SGHNT and CDR2 YYREEE (reference sequence). CDR3 in DNA: TGTGCCAGCAGCTTAGTCGACATCATGAACACTGAAGCTTTCTTT. This codes for CASSLVDIMNTEAFF.

This chain uses TRBV25-1 with TRBJ1-2, with 10 positions matching TRBD1. The germline gives CDR1 MGHDK, CDR2 SYGVNS. The CDR3 spans 12 residues. V lost 4 bases to trimming and J lost 7 bases; unmatched junction nucleotides: 0. The CDR3 loop reads CASSGDRGGYTF. The CDR3 coding sequence is TGTGCCAGCAGTGGGGACAGGGGTGGCTACACCTTC.

This clone was seen only a few times. This sequence joins TRBV5-4 and TRBJ2-5; possibly TRBD2 for D (5 bases). The DNA end is a closer match to TRBJ2-7, so the J assignment may be wrong. This CDR3 comprises 14 residues. Germline loops: CDR1 SGHNT, CDR2 YYREEE (reference sequence). CDR3 nucleotides: TGTGCCAGCAGCTCTGAGGGCAGGCCCTACGAGCAGTACTTC. Protein sequence: CASSSEGRPYEQYF.

The gene calls are TRBV7-3 and TRBJ2-3; D gene unclear. This CDR3 is built from 14 residues. CDR1 is SGHTA and CDR2 is FQGTGA in the germline V gene. The V end lost 5 bases, the J end lost 0 bases, and 9 bases lay between the germline ends. Written as DNA, the CDR3 is TGTGCCAGCAGCATTACAGCTAGCACAGATACGCAGTATTTT. Its translation: CASSITASTDTQYF.

This clone was seen a single time. The V call is TRBV11-3, the J call TRBJ2-1, with D perhaps TRBD2 (5 bases). Trimming removed 1 base at V and 10 bases at J, with 17 bases between. The CDR3 covers 15 residues. The germline gives CDR1 SGHNT, CDR2 YENEEA. The CDR3 DNA follows: TGTGCCAGCAGCTTAGGCGGACTGGGCCTCGAGGAGCAGTTCTTC. It yields the protein CASSLGGLGLEEQFF.

J is TRBJ1-2 and V is TRBV19; no reliable D call. V lost 6 bases and J lost 3, with 8 bases in between. From germline, CDR1 is LNHDA and CDR2 SQIVND (reference sequence). The CDR3 runs to 12 residues. In nucleotides, the CDR3 is TGTGCCAGTAGCACGGACTACTATGGCTACACCTTC. This gives the protein CASSTDYYGYTF.